The 25 T cell receptor beta chains listed next were all sequenced from one sample in a study of metastatic and nonmetastatic thyroid tumors. Ahead of thyroid surgery, no patient had received treatment of any kind. TCRdb redid the clone calls on the PCR reads using MiXCR. The table has 15,000 to 20,000 clones, roughly 36% seen once. Sequenced sample: tumor tissue. The receptors derive from a female donor with papillary thyroid cancer or a benign thyroid nodule (not recorded which). Some clones in this sample may be carry-over from other donors' samples.

This clone is termed medium-sized. The chain combines TRBV5-1 with TRBJ1-4, with 8 bases that match TRBD1. The CDR3 is 18 residues long. The trim removed 0 bases at V and 0 bases at J, leaving 7 bases unmatched. Per germline, CDR1 SGHRS and CDR2 YFSETQ. The CDR3 region has the DNA TGCGCCAGCAGCTTGGATGTGACAGGGGCCGCAACTAATGAAAAACTGTTTTTT. This gives the protein CASSLDVTGAATNEKLFF.

The chain recombines TRBV5-1 with TRBJ2-7, with D perhaps matching TRBD1 (6 bases). The CDR3 spans 15 residues. Trimming cost V 0 bases and J 5 bases, with 15 bases left between them. Looked up from germline, CDR1 is SGHRS and CDR2 is YFSETQ. CDR3 residues: CASSLGHRDIHEQYF. The CDR3 nucleotides read TGCGCCAGCAGCTTGGGTCACAGGGATATCCACGAGCAGTACTTC.

This clone was seen a few times. The gene calls are TRBV6-1 and TRBJ1-4; perhaps TRBD1 as D (5 bases). This CDR3 is built from 15 residues. Germline V CDR1 and CDR2: MNHNS, SASEGT. Trimming removed 8 bases at V and 4 bases at J, with 17 bases between. The CDR3 coding sequence is TGTGCCAGCGACTGCGCAGGGTCAGGTAATGAAAAACTGTTTTTT. Encoded protein: CASDCAGSGNEKLFF.

This chain connects TRBV5-1 to TRBJ1-6; 7 nucleotides align to TRBD1. The germline gives CDR1 SGHRS, CDR2 YFSETQ. V gave up 6 bases and J gave up 5 bases; unmatched junction bases: 5. The CDR3 consists of 14 residues. The CDR3 DNA reads TGCGCCAGCATGACAGGGAATAATAATTCACCCCTCCACTTT. Encoded protein: CASMTGNNNSPLHF.

The V gene is TRBV2, the J gene TRBJ1-2; no clear D. V lost 8 bases to trimming and J lost 2 bases, with 6 bases between them. The CDR3 has 11 residues. Germline V gene data show CDR1 as SNHLY and CDR2 as FYNNEI. CDR3 in amino acids: CASDGNYGYTF. In DNA, the CDR3 is TGTGCCAGCGACGGAAACTATGGCTACACCTTC.

This clone is medium-sized (0.01 to 0.1%) in the sample. The chain has TRBV28 and TRBJ1-2, with unresolved D. CDR1 is MDHEN, CDR2 SYDVKM, per germline. This CDR3 has 13 residues. V shed 3 bases and J shed 6 bases, with 11 bases lying between them. The CDR3 nucleotides read TGTGCCAGCAGTTTGGCAGAAGTTAATGGCTACACCTTC. It specifies CASSLAEVNGYTF.

The chain uses TRBV5-1 and TRBJ2-7; TRBD2 is a possible D gene (5 bases). The V gene lost 2 bases and the J gene lost 6 bases, with 15 bases spanning the gap. Germline V CDR1 and CDR2: SGHRS, YFSETQ. The CDR3 is made up of 14 amino acids. CDR3 region: CASSFSGAAGEQYF. The DNA for the CDR3 is TGCGCCAGCAGCTTCTCGGGCGCGGCGGGCGAGCAGTACTTC.

This clone has more than one count but fewer than ten. This rearrangement joins TRBV28 to TRBJ1-1; 9 nucleotides agree with TRBD1. The V and J ends lost 6 bases and 3 bases, in that order; junction bases with no gene match: 5. Germline values: CDR1 MDHEN, CDR2 SYDVKM. CDR3 size: 14 residues. The CDR3 protein is CASRTGGGDTEAFF. CDR3 sequence (DNA): TGTGCCAGCAGAACAGGGGGCGGGGACACTGAAGCTTTCTTT.

This clone is medium-sized within its sample. The chain is built from TRBV24-1 and TRBJ1-2; D possibly corresponds to TRBD1 (6 bases). V lost 2 bases and J lost 4, with 13 bases in between. CDR1 is KGHDR and CDR2 is SFDVKD in the germline V gene. The CDR3 extends over 15 amino acids. The CDR3 DNA sequence: TGTGCCACCAGTGATTCGGGCAGGGGTGGCTATGGCTACACCTTC. It codes for CATSDSGRGGYGYTF.

This clone was counted ten times or more. V and J are TRBV5-4 and TRBJ2-5; possibly TRBD1 for D (6 bases). In germline, CDR1 is SGHNT, CDR2 YYREEE (reference sequence). The CDR3 covers 14 residues. Trimming took off 4 bases at V and 1 base at J, with 11 bases between the two ends. As DNA, the CDR3 is TGTGCCAGCAGCGCAAAAGGGGGCCAAGAGACCCAGTACTTC. Its translation is CASSAKGGQETQYF.

This clone was seen more than once but under ten times. The chain couples TRBV28 to TRBJ1-5; 8 bases align to TRBD1. Per germline, CDR1 MDHEN and CDR2 SYDVKM. V was pared by 6 bases and J by 5 bases, with 6 bases of the junction left unmatched. The CDR3 consists of 14 residues. CDR3 loop: CASSWTGNYQPQHF. The CDR3 DNA is TGTGCCAGCAGCTGGACAGGGAACTATCAGCCCCAGCATTTT.

This chain connects TRBV7-8 to TRBJ2-3; 7 nucleotides match TRBD2. Looked up from germline, CDR1 is SGHVS and CDR2 is FQNEAQ. CDR3 length equals 16 residues. The V segment lost 2 bases and the J segment 4 bases; nucleotides outside the gene matches: 9. The CDR3 DNA reads as TGTGCCAGCAGCTTATACTCACCGGGAGGCTCAGATACGCAGTATTTT. Translating it yields CASSLYSPGGSDTQYF.

The rearrangement links TRBV5-1 to TRBJ1-6, with D perhaps TRBD1 (5 bases). The CDR3 is 14 residues long. V was shortened by 4 bases and J by 5 bases, with 10 bases between the two germline ends. Germline CDR1 SGHRS, CDR2 YFSETQ. The CDR3 protein is CASSGGLDNSPLHF. The CDR3, as DNA: TGCGCCAGCAGCGGGGGACTTGATAATTCACCCCTCCACTTT.

This clone was counted a few times. Other nucleotide sequences in the sample specify the same CDR3. V usage is TRBV6-1 and J usage is TRBJ2-7, with 9 nucleotides matching TRBD2. V was clipped by 4 bases and J by 5 bases; unmatched bases: 6. CDR1 is MNHNS and CDR2 is SASEGT in the germline V gene. This CDR3 is built from 14 residues. CDR3 coding DNA: TGTGCCAGCAGTGTAGTAGCGGGAGAGCACGAGCAGTACTTC. Its protein is CASSVVAGEHEQYF.

This clone was observed at least ten times. Other DNA sequences in the sample encode the same CDR3. The chain uses TRBV9 and TRBJ2-1, with TRBD2 identical over 9 bases. From germline, CDR1 is SGDLS and CDR2 YYNGEE. The junction had 4 bases not matched to a gene; V was cut back by 0 bases and J by 6 bases. The CDR3 extends over 15 amino acids. CDR3 nucleotides: TGTGCCAGCAGCGTAGGGGGACTAGCAATCAATGAGCAGTTCTTC. This translates into CASSVGGLAINEQFF.

The chain couples TRBV11-1 to TRBJ1-1; 9 nucleotides line up with TRBD1. Germline values: CDR1 SGHAT, CDR2 FQDESV (reference sequence). Unmatched junction bases numbered 14, after V lost 5 bases and J lost 1 base. This CDR3 region has 18 residues. The CDR3 loop is CASSTTGTGPRWNTEAFF. The CDR3 DNA reads TGTGCCAGCAGCACTACCGGGACAGGGCCCCGATGGAACACTGAAGCTTTCTTT.

This chain links TRBV19 with TRBJ1-2; the D gene is possibly TRBD1 (5 bases). V was shortened by 4 bases and J by 4 bases, with 16 bases between the two germline ends. Germline V CDR1 and CDR2: LNHDA, SQIVND (reference sequence). The CDR3 loop spans 15 amino acids. The CDR3 loop reads CASSRPGPQTYGYTF. CDR3 nucleotides: TGTGCCAGTAGTAGACCGGGACCCCAGACCTATGGCTACACCTTC.

The chain couples TRBV7-9 to TRBJ2-5; maybe TRBD1 (5 bases). CDR3 size: 14 residues. Germline V gene data show CDR1 as SEHNR and CDR2 as FQNEAQ (reference sequence). Deletions cut 5 bases from V and 1 base from J, with 11 bases between. The CDR3 loop reads CASSPDRAQETQYF. As DNA, the CDR3 is TGTGCCAGCAGCCCCGACAGAGCCCAAGAGACCCAGTACTTC.

V gene TRBV5-1 combines with J gene TRBJ2-7; weak D call: TRBD1 (6 bases). CDR1 and CDR2 from the germline V gene are SGHRS and YFSETQ. The CDR3 runs 18 residues. V shed 0 bases and J shed 6 bases, with 25 bases lying between them. This CDR3 reads CASSLGRRTFQGRGEQYF. In nucleotides, the CDR3 is TGCGCCAGCAGCTTGGGGCGGCGGACTTTCCAGGGGAGAGGCGAGCAGTACTTC.

This clone was observed a handful of times. The identical CDR3 is also encoded by other nucleotide sequences in the sample. This rearrangement joins TRBV6-1 to TRBJ1-5, with TRBD1 matching 9 bases. Looked up from germline, CDR1 is MNHNS and CDR2 is SASEGT. There are 16 residues in the CDR3. V lost 6 bases, J lost 3 bases, and 9 bases stayed unmatched. The CDR3 sequence: CASSRAGTGPNQPQHF. Here the CDR3 DNA reads TGTGCCAGCAGCCGCGCCGGGACAGGGCCCAATCAGCCCCAGCATTTT.

A word on this clone: A much larger clone differs from this one at a single base, so this may be a read error. CDR3 protein: CASRGRTVSEELFF. DNA of the CDR3: TGCGCCAGCAGGGGTAGGACAGTGAGTGAAGAACTGTTTTTT. The chain has TRBV5-1 and TRBJ1-4; TRBD1 might be the D (6 bases). CDR3 length: 14 residues. Germline values: CDR1 SGHRS, CDR2 YFSETQ.

This clone was found many times. The chain recombines TRBV3-1 with TRBJ1-1; no clear D. This CDR3 has 12 amino acids. CDR1 and CDR2 from the germline V gene are LGHDT and YNNKEL (reference sequence). Trimming removed 5 bases from V and 7 bases from J, with 11 bases in between. CDR3 sequence: CASSSSGFEAFF. The CDR3 DNA follows: TGTGCCAGCAGCTCCTCCGGCTTTGAAGCTTTCTTT.

V gene TRBV5-8 combines with J gene TRBJ2-7; D remains unclear. V gave up 4 bases and J gave up 7 bases, with 21 bases separating them. The germline V gene has CDR1 SGHTS and CDR2 YDEGEE. This CDR3 is built from 15 residues. Written as DNA, the CDR3 is TGTGCCAGCAGCACTAAGGCCATTAGACCTTCTGAGCAGTACTTC. This codes for CASSTKAIRPSEQYF. The full variable domain, completed using reference TRBV5-8 and TRBJ2-7, is EAGVTQSPTHLIKTRGQQATLRCSPISGHTSVYWYQQALGLGLQFLLWYDEGEERNRGNFPPRFSGRQFPNYSSELNVNALELEDSALYLCASSTKAIRPSEQYFGPGTRLTVT.

This clone appeared a few times. The chain has TRBV11-3 and TRBJ2-2; D may be TRBD2 (6 bases). The V end lost 7 bases, the J end lost 2 bases, and 14 bases lay between the germline ends. From germline, CDR1 is SGHNT and CDR2 YENEEA. The CDR3 spans 15 residues. The CDR3 protein is CASNSGRQNTGELFF. CDR3 coding DNA: TGTGCCAGCAACAGCGGGCGGCAAAACACCGGGGAGCTGTTTTTT.

The genes are TRBV5-1 and TRBJ2-3; 9 bases align to TRBD1. The junction had 7 bases not matched to a gene; V was cut back by 4 bases and J by 4 bases. The CDR3 totals 15 residues. Germline CDR1 and CDR2: SGHRS and YFSETQ. CDR3 in amino acids: CASSLTGTGPDTQYF. CDR3 nucleotides: TGCGCCAGCAGCCTAACCGGGACAGGGCCAGATACGCAGTATTTT.